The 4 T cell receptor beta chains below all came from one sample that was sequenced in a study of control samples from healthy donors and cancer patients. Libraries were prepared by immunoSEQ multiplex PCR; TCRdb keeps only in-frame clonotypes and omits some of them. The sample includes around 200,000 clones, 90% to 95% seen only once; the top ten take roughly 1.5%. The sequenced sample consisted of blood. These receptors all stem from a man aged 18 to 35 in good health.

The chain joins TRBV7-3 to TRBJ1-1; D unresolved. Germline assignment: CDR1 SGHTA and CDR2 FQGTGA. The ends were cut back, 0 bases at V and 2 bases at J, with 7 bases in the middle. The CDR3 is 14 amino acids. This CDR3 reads CASSLTAENTEAFF. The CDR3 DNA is TGTGCCAGCAGCTTAACGGCAGAAAACACTGAAGCTTTCTTT.

The CDR3 reads CSASPLDLGGTTDQETQYF. The CDR3 DNA is TGCAGTGCTAGTCCACTGGACCTGGGGGGGACTACAGACCAAGAGACCCAGTACTTC. The rearrangement joins TRBV20-1 to TRBJ2-5; 7 positions agree with TRBD2. CDR1 is DFQATT, CDR2 SNEGSKA, per germline (reference sequence). The CDR3 runs 19 residues. With V trimmed by 3 bases and J by 0 bases, 19 bases remained unmatched.

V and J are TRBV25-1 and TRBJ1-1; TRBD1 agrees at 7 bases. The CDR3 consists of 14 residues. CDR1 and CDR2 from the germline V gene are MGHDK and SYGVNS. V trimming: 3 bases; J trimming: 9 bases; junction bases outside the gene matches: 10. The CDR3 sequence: CASSDLGGGGKAFF. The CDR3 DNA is TGTGCCAGCAGTGACCTCGGAGGGGGCGGAAAAGCTTTCTTT.

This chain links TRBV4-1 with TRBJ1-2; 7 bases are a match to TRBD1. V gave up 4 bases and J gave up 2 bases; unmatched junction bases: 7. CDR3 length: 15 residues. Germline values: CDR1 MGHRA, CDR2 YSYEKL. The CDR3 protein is CASSPIGQDNYGYTF. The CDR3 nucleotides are TGCGCCAGCAGCCCCATAGGACAGGACAACTATGGCTACACCTTC.